This TCR beta chain was sequenced in a study of OX40 agonist ivuxolimab in advanced cancers. About the research overall: Patients with hepatocellular carcinoma, melanoma, renal cell or head and neck cancer made up the dose-escalation patients.

Produced via immunoSEQ multiplex PCR; TCRdb's table is partial and in-frame only. Seen here are about 150,000 clones, roughly 94% observed once, and the top ten hold around 0.31%. General study points: On average, CD8+ T cells showed a greater number of expanded clones than CD4+. Clonal expansion was among the lowest in partial responders at 0.1-3.0 mg/kg, especially CD8+.

Germline V gene sequence: CDR1 LNHNV, CDR2 YYDKDF (reference sequence). This CDR3 has 19 amino acids. Trimming removed 2 bases at V and 2 bases at J, with 24 bases between. A remark on this clone: Its specificity is not known.

Material: CD4+ or CD8+ T cells sorted from blood, obtained in a trial of the OX40 agonist ivuxolimab. This clonotype originated in an adult with an advanced solid tumor such as melanoma, head and neck, liver or kidney cancer. The chain links TRBV15 to TRBJ1-1; tentative D call: TRBD1 (6 bases). The CDR3 reads CATSRPLPLPGHLNTEAFF. The CDR3 DNA is TGTGCCACCAGCAGACCCCTACCCCTCCCGGGACACCTAAACACTGAAGCTTTCTTT.